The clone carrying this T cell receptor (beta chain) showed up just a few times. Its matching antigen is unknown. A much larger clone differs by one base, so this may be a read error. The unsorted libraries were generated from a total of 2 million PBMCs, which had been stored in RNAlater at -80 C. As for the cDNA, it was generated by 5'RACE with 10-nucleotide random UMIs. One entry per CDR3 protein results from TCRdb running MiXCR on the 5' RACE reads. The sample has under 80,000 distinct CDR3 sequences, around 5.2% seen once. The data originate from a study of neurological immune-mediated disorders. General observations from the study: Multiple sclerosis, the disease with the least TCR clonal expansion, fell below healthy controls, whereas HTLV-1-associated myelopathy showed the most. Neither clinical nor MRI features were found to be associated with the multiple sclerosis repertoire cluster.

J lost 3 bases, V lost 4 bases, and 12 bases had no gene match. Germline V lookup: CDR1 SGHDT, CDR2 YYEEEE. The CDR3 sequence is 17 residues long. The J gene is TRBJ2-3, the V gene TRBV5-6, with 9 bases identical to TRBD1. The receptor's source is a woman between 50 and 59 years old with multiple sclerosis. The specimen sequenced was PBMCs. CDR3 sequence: CASSLRDRAEETDTQYF. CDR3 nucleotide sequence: TGTGCCAGCAGCCTCCGGGACAGGGCAGAAGAGACAGATACGCAGTATTTT.